Listed below are T cell receptor beta chains from one sample, sequenced in a study of OX40 agonist ivuxolimab in advanced cancers. Here immunoSEQ multiplex PCR was the method, and the copy in TCRdb shows in-frame clones only, minus some. The sample records roughly 81,000 clones, 85% to 90% being singletons. The starting material was CD4+ or CD8+ T cells sorted from blood, obtained in a trial of the OX40 agonist ivuxolimab. The receptor set was obtained from an adult with an advanced solid tumor such as melanoma, head and neck, liver or kidney cancer. CDR3s include the opening cysteine and the closing phenylalanine or tryptophan. The D gene is left open where the match is weak. Size is stated for part of the rows, as once, few or many counts, or as a class when the clone is expanded.

cdr3_nt: TGCGCCAGCAGCTTACAGGGTGGAGAAAAACTGTTTTTT; cdr3_aa: CASSLQGGEKLFF; v_call: TRBV5-1; clone_size: NA; d_call: NA; j_call: TRBJ1-4
cdr3_nt: TGCGCCAGCAGGCGGACAGTCAACACTGAAGCTTTCTTT; cdr3_aa: CASRRTVNTEAFF; v_call: TRBV5-1; clone_size: once; d_call: NA; j_call: TRBJ1-1
cdr3_nt: TGTGCCATCAGTGATGCGCTGGAAGGACTACCACACTTC; cdr3_aa: CAISDALEGLPHF; v_call: TRBV10-3; clone_size: NA; d_call: NA; j_call: TRBJ2-5
cdr3_nt: TGCGCCAGCAGATTGACTCCTCAAGAGACCCAGTACTTC; cdr3_aa: CASRLTPQETQYF; v_call: TRBV5-1; clone_size: NA; d_call: NA; j_call: TRBJ2-5
cdr3_nt: TGTGCCAGCACCCGGGGCTGGACTAATGAAAAACTGTTTTTT; cdr3_aa: CASTRGWTNEKLFF; v_call: TRBV5-8; clone_size: NA; d_call: NA; j_call: TRBJ1-4
cdr3_nt: TGTGCCAGCAGTGAAGGGGACACCTATCAGCCCCAGCATTTT; cdr3_aa: CASSEGDTYQPQHF; v_call: TRBV6-1; clone_size: once; d_call: NA; j_call: TRBJ1-5
cdr3_nt: TGCGCCAGCAGCCAAGAGGCCGGGACAGGGATTAACTATGGCTACACCTTC; cdr3_aa: CASSQEAGTGINYGYTF; v_call: TRBV4-1; clone_size: NA; d_call: TRBD1; j_call: TRBJ1-2
cdr3_nt: TGTGCCAGCAGCTTGGGGGATCCAGCTCTCAGCGAGCAGTACTTC; cdr3_aa: CASSLGDPALSEQYF; v_call: TRBV7-8; clone_size: NA; d_call: NA; j_call: TRBJ2-7
cdr3_nt: TGTGCCAGCGAGAGCGGGGGGGACACAGATACGCAGTATTTT; cdr3_aa: CASESGGDTDTQYF; v_call: TRBV6-1; clone_size: NA; d_call: TRBD2; j_call: TRBJ2-3
cdr3_nt: TGTGCCAGCAGTCCCCCCCAACCGGGACTAGGAAGAACCCAGTACTTC; cdr3_aa: CASSPPQPGLGRTQYF; v_call: TRBV27; clone_size: NA; d_call: TRBD2; j_call: TRBJ2-5
cdr3_nt: TGTGCCATCAGTGAGGCCCGGGACCCCTACAATGAGCAGTTCTTC; cdr3_aa: CAISEARDPYNEQFF; v_call: TRBV10-3; clone_size: NA; d_call: NA; j_call: TRBJ2-1
cdr3_nt: TGTGCCAGCAGCCCTATATTCCGCACTGAAGCTTTCTTT; cdr3_aa: CASSPIFRTEAFF; v_call: TRBV6-5; clone_size: NA; d_call: NA; j_call: TRBJ1-1
cdr3_nt: TGCGCCAGCAGCTCCGGCGGTGAAGCTTTCTTT; cdr3_aa: CASSSGGEAFF; v_call: TRBV5-1; clone_size: NA; d_call: NA; j_call: TRBJ1-1
cdr3_nt: TGTGCCAGCAGCCGTTATTCGGACAGATTCAATCAGCCCCAGCATTTT; cdr3_aa: CASSRYSDRFNQPQHF; v_call: TRBV5-6; clone_size: NA; d_call: NA; j_call: TRBJ1-5
cdr3_nt: TGTGCCAGCAGCTCCCCAGACAGACAAGAGACCCAGTACTTC; cdr3_aa: CASSSPDRQETQYF; v_call: TRBV28; clone_size: few; d_call: NA; j_call: TRBJ2-5
cdr3_nt: TGTGCCAGCTCACGAGACACCAATCAGCCCCAGCATTTT; cdr3_aa: CASSRDTNQPQHF; v_call: TRBV18; clone_size: NA; d_call: NA; j_call: TRBJ1-5
cdr3_nt: TGTGCCAGCAGTTCGGGGTACTATGGCTACACCTTC; cdr3_aa: CASSSGYYGYTF; v_call: TRBV6-5; clone_size: NA; d_call: NA; j_call: TRBJ1-2
cdr3_nt: TGCGCCAGCAGCCTAGGGGGTTGGGACACTGAAGCTTTCTTT; cdr3_aa: CASSLGGWDTEAFF; v_call: TRBV5-1; clone_size: NA; d_call: NA; j_call: TRBJ1-1
cdr3_nt: TGCAGCGTTGATGGGACAGGGGCTAACTATGGCTACACCTTC; cdr3_aa: CSVDGTGANYGYTF; v_call: TRBV29-1; clone_size: NA; d_call: TRBD1; j_call: TRBJ1-2
cdr3_nt: TGTGCCAGTAGGGGACTAGCGGGGATCACAGATACGCAGTATTTT; cdr3_aa: CASRGLAGITDTQYF; v_call: TRBV19; clone_size: NA; d_call: TRBD2; j_call: TRBJ2-3
cdr3_nt: TGCACCAGCAGACCTGGACTAGTGGGGGCCTCGGGAGAAGAGACCCAGTACTTC; cdr3_aa: CTSRPGLVGASGEETQYF; v_call: TRBV1; clone_size: once; d_call: NA; j_call: TRBJ2-5
cdr3_nt: TGTGCCAGCAGCCGACAGGGGCGACCTTACAATGAGCAGTTCTTC; cdr3_aa: CASSRQGRPYNEQFF; v_call: TRBV6-1; clone_size: NA; d_call: TRBD1; j_call: TRBJ2-1